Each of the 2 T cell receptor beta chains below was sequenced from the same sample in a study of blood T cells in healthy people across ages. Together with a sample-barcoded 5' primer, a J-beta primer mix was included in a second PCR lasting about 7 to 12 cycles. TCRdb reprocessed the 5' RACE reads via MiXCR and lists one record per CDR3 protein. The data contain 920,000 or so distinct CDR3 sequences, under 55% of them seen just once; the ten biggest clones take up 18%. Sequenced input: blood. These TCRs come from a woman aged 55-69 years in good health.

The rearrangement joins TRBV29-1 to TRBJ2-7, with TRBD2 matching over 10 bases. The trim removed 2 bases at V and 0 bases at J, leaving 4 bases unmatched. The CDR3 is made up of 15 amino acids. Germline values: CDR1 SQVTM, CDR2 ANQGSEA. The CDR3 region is CSVEIAGGDSYEQYF. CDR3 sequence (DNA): TGCAGCGTTGAAATAGCGGGAGGAGACTCCTACGAGCAGTACTTC.

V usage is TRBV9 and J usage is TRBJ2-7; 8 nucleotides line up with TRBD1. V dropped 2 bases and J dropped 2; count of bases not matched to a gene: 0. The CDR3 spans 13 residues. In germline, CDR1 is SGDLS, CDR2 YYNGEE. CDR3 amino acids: CASSVDRAYEQYF. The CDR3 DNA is TGTGCCAGCAGCGTGGACAGGGCCTACGAGCAGTACTTC.